These 31 T cell receptor beta chains came from one sample sequenced in a study of blood T cell repertoires in COVID-19. Libraries were prepared by immunoSEQ multiplex PCR; TCRdb keeps only in-frame clonotypes and omits some of them. The sample lists 100,000 to 150,000 clones, around 81% seen once, with 2.3% in the top ten. Sequenced input: peripheral blood. Receptor source: a man aged 65 to 79 with acute or convalescent COVID-19.

In DNA form, the CDR3 reads TGTGCCAGCAGTGAGGAGCCCGGGACAGCTCCCACTGAAGCTTTCTTT. It translates to CASSEEPGTAPTEAFF. The rearrangement uses TRBV6-4 and TRBJ1-1, with TRBD1 matching over 7 bases. Unmatched junction bases numbered 11, after V lost 3 bases and J lost 4 bases. Germline loops: CDR1 MRHNA, CDR2 SNTAGT. The CDR3 totals 16 residues.

The gene calls are TRBV19 and TRBJ1-1; tentative D call: TRBD1 (5 bases). V was pared by 7 bases and J by 11 bases, with 23 bases between. This CDR3 region has 14 residues. The germline gives CDR1 LNHDA, CDR2 SQIVND (reference sequence). The CDR3 DNA reads TGTGCCAGTACACTCGGAGGGCTTGGGGCTCGGGCTTTCTTT. The encoded protein is CASTLGGLGARAFF.

This clone was picked up a small number of times. The V gene is TRBV15, the J gene TRBJ1-4, with D perhaps matching TRBD1 (5 bases). This CDR3 is 15 amino acids long. The V end lost 3 bases, the J end lost 2 bases, and 10 bases lay between the germline ends. CDR1 and CDR2 (germline): LNHNV, YYDKDF (reference sequence). CDR3: CATSSPWGTNEKLFF. The CDR3, as DNA: TGTGCCACCAGCAGTCCCTGGGGCACTAATGAAAAACTGTTTTTT.

The rearrangement links TRBV5-1 to TRBJ2-3; D gene uncertain. Trimming stripped 1 base from V and 6 bases from J, with 6 bases between. CDR1 is SGHRS, CDR2 YFSETQ, per germline. The CDR3 extends over 12 amino acids. CDR3 protein: CASSLYSDTQYF. The CDR3 coding sequence is TGCGCCAGCAGCTTGTATAGTGATACGCAGTATTTT.

The chain carries TRBV30 and TRBJ1-5; 8 bases line up with TRBD1. Germline CDR1 is GTSNPN and CDR2 is SVGIG (reference sequence). V dropped 1 base and J dropped 4; count of bases not matched to a gene: 0. The CDR3 length is 13 residues. CDR3 sequence (DNA): TGTGCCTGGAGTGGACAGGGGAATCAGCCCCAGCATTTT. It translates to CAWSGQGNQPQHF.

V and J are TRBV6-2 or TRBV6-3 and TRBJ1-5; D gene unclear. Trimming removed 5 bases at V and 0 bases at J, with 20 bases between. Germline-derived CDR1 and CDR2 are MNHEY and SVGEGT. The CDR3 extends over 18 amino acids. The CDR3 DNA sequence: TGTGCCAGCAGTATCTCCCCTTCTGACATGAATAGCAATCAGCCCCAGCATTTT. It is translated as CASSISPSDMNSNQPQHF.

This clone was picked up one time. The rearrangement links TRBV27 to TRBJ1-2; D gene unclear. Germline assignment: CDR1 MNHEY and CDR2 SMNVEV (reference sequence). The CDR3 has 14 amino acids. Deletions cut 5 bases from V and 4 bases from J, with 14 bases between. CDR3 amino acids: CASSPAITVYGYTF. The CDR3 DNA reads as TGTGCCAGCAGTCCCGCCATTACAGTCTATGGCTACACCTTC.

Points on this clone: An end of the junction differs from the germline gene, which may be a read error. The rearrangement uses TRBV4-3 and TRBJ2-2, with 7 bases aligning to TRBD2. Germline loops: CDR1 LGHNA, CDR2 YSLEER. The CDR3 has 13 residues. CDR3 protein: CASSPNTIAGGVF. Written as DNA, the CDR3 is TGCGCCAGCAGCCCCAATACCATAGCGGGCGGGGTTTTT.

This chain connects TRBV4-3 to TRBJ2-3; D unresolved. V gave up 0 bases and J gave up 1 base, with 14 bases separating them. Germline V CDR1 and CDR2: LGHNA, YSLEER. The CDR3 extends over 17 amino acids. CDR3: CASSQDKTTRGTDTQYF. The CDR3 nucleotides are TGCGCCAGCAGCCAAGATAAAACTACCCGAGGCACAGATACGCAGTATTTT.

This chain connects TRBV6-6 to TRBJ1-5; maybe TRBD1 (6 bases). Trimming shortened V by 4 bases and J by 0 bases, and 10 bases separated the two germline ends. The CDR3 length is 15 residues. The germline CDR1 and CDR2 sequences are MNHNY and SVGAGI (reference sequence). The CDR3 reads CASSSRGNSNQPQHF. CDR3 nucleotides: TGTGCCAGCAGTTCCAGGGGAAATAGCAATCAGCCCCAGCATTTT.

The rearrangement joins TRBV27 to TRBJ1-4, with 8 bases lining up with TRBD1. Losses at the gene ends were 4 bases for V and 8 bases for J; bases not matched to a gene: 6. Germline loops: CDR1 MNHEY, CDR2 SMNVEV (reference sequence). The CDR3 consists of 14 residues. The CDR3 sequence: CASSYNGQGEKLFF. The CDR3 DNA reads TGTGCCAGCAGTTATAATGGACAGGGAGAAAAACTGTTTTTT.

The chain couples TRBV5-1 to TRBJ2-3; D remains ambiguous. The length of the CDR3 is 12 residues. Germline loops: CDR1 SGHRS, CDR2 YFSETQ. Trimming took 4 bases from V and 6 from J, leaving 9 bases between them. The CDR3 here is CASSLELDTQYF. CDR3 in DNA: TGCGCCAGCAGCCTGGAGCTGGATACGCAGTATTTT.

The chain employs TRBV3-1 (or the pseudogene TRBV3-2) and TRBJ1-5, with D maybe TRBD1 (6 bases). The CDR3 runs to 17 residues. Trimming shortened V by 0 bases and J by 2 bases, and 14 bases separated the two germline ends. Germline V gene data show CDR1 as LGHDT and CDR2 as YNNKEL (reference sequence). The DNA of the CDR3 is TGTGCCAGCAGCCAAGATTTGCAGGGGCACGGCAATCAGCCCCAGCATTTT. Protein product: CASSQDLQGHGNQPQHF.

This clone was seen a handful of times. The chain is built from TRBV4-2 and TRBJ1-2, with 7 bases matching TRBD1. J lost 1 base, V lost 4 bases, and 9 bases had no gene match. The CDR3 runs to 16 residues. The germline V gene has CDR1 LGHNA and CDR2 YNFKEQ. Here the CDR3 DNA reads TGTGCCAGCAGCCGCGGGACAGAGTCTGGTAACTATGGCTACACCTTC. Protein: CASSRGTESGNYGYTF.

The chain joins TRBV5-4 to TRBJ1-3; a weak D match, TRBD1 (5 bases). Deletions cut 1 base from V and 0 bases from J, with 5 bases between. The CDR3 spans 14 residues. Germline CDR1 and CDR2: SGHNT and YYREEE (reference sequence). The CDR3 sequence is CASSLRGSGNTIYF. CDR3 sequence (DNA): TGTGCCAGCAGCTTGAGGGGCTCTGGAAACACCATATATTTT.

This clone has just one count. Relative to the germline gene, one junction end is altered; a read error may explain this. The CDR3 DNA is TGTGCCAGCAGCTCCGGACAGGGAGGATACGAGCGGTACTTC. Translated, it gives CASSSGQGGYERYF. The chain has TRBV5-5 and TRBJ2-7; 8 bases match TRBD1. Germline lookup yields CDR1 SGHKS and CDR2 YYEKEE (reference sequence). The length of the CDR3 is 14 residues.

This chain connects TRBV29-1 to TRBJ2-1; no clear D. Trimming cost V 6 bases and J 8 bases, with 8 bases left between them. CDR1 SQVTM and CDR2 ANQGSEA come from the germline V gene. The CDR3 consists of 10 residues. CDR3 loop: CSVQLYEQFF. DNA for the CDR3: TGCAGCGTGCAGTTATATGAGCAGTTCTTC.

The rearrangement links TRBV30 to TRBJ1-1; D possibly corresponds to TRBD1 (5 bases). Germline lookup yields CDR1 GTSNPN and CDR2 SVGIG (reference sequence). Trimming removed 3 bases at V and 1 base at J, with 9 bases between. The CDR3 has 13 residues. CDR3 bases: TGTGCCTGGAGAAGGGGATGGAACACTGAAGCTTTCTTT. This gives the protein CAWRRGWNTEAFF.

The chain carries TRBV5-1 and TRBJ1-4, with D perhaps matching TRBD1 (6 bases). This CDR3 is built from 14 residues. Germline V gene sequence: CDR1 SGHRS, CDR2 YFSETQ. With 2 bases removed from V and 7 bases from J, the gap between germline ends came to 12 bases. The CDR3 DNA reads TGCGCCAGCAGCTTACAGGGTGTCGGTGAAAAACTGTTTTTT. Translated, it gives CASSLQGVGEKLFF.

V and J are TRBV5-1 and TRBJ2-1; D gene uncertain. V was cut by 5 bases and J by 2 bases, with 14 bases left in between. Germline V gives CDR1 SGHRS, CDR2 YFSETQ. This CDR3 contains 15 residues. The CDR3 bases are TGCGCCAGCAGACCGGTTGGCGGCGCCTACAATGAGCAGTTCTTC. This encodes CASRPVGGAYNEQFF. Full variable domain (missing parts from reference TRBV5-1 and TRBJ2-1): KAGVTQTPRYLIKTRGQQVTLSCSPISGHRSVSWYQQTPGQGLQFLFEYFSETQRNKGNFPGRFSGRQFSNSRSEMNVSTLELGDSALYLCASRPVGGAYNEQFFGPGTRLTVL.

This rearrangement joins TRBV3-1 (or the pseudogene TRBV3-2) to TRBJ2-1; the D gene is possibly TRBD2 (6 bases). From germline, CDR1 is LGHDT and CDR2 YNNKEL (reference sequence). The CDR3 covers 14 residues. The germline V and J ends were trimmed by 2 bases and 2 bases, with 7 bases remaining between them. This chain's CDR3 is CASSQWTTYNEQFF. The CDR3 coding sequence is TGTGCCAGCAGCCAATGGACTACCTACAATGAGCAGTTCTTC.

The J gene is TRBJ2-7, the V gene TRBV6-6, with D perhaps matching TRBD1 (5 bases). CDR1 and CDR2 from the germline V gene are MNHNY and SVGAGI (reference sequence). Trimming left V 0 bases short and J 2 bases short, with 11 bases between. This CDR3 comprises 15 residues. The CDR3 DNA is TGTGCCAGCAGTTACTCGGGCCAGGGTCCCTACGAGCAGTACTTC. This codes for CASSYSGQGPYEQYF.

The rearrangement links TRBV29-1 to TRBJ2-5, with D perhaps TRBD2 (6 bases). This CDR3 is built from 13 residues. Germline loops: CDR1 SQVTM, CDR2 ANQGSEA. The CDR3 nucleotides read TGCACCTTCAGGAGGGGCCCCTCGGAGACCCAGTACTTC. It codes for CTFRRGPSETQYF. The full variable domain, with the rest looked up from reference TRBV29-1 and TRBJ2-5, is SAVISQKPSRDICQRGTSLTIQCQVDSQVTMMFWYRQQPGQSLTLIATANQGSEATYESGFVIDKFPISRPNLTFSTLTVSNMSPEDSSIYLCTFRRGPSETQYFGPGTRLLVL.

This clone was observed a handful of times. The chain couples TRBV7-9 to TRBJ1-6; D perhaps matches TRBD1 (6 bases). Germline CDR1 SEHNR, CDR2 FQNEAQ (reference sequence). Trimming removed 4 bases from V and 9 bases from J, with 10 bases in between. This CDR3 is 13 amino acids long. The CDR3 region is CASSSQGGSPLHF. DNA of the CDR3: TGTGCCAGCAGCTCACAGGGTGGTTCACCCCTCCACTTT. The full variable domain, with the rest looked up from reference TRBV7-9 and TRBJ1-6, is DTGVSQNPRHKITKRGQNVTFRCDPISEHNRLYWYRQTLGQGPEFLTYFQNEAQLEKSRLLSDRFSAERPKGSFSTLEIQRTEQGDSAMYLCASSSQGGSPLHFGNGTRLTVT.

The V call is TRBV12-5, the J call TRBJ2-3; 11 positions agree with TRBD1. The germline CDR1 and CDR2 sequences are LGHNT and FRNRAP. The CDR3 contains 15 residues. V trimming: 3 bases; J trimming: 5 bases; junction bases outside the gene matches: 4. CDR3: CASGFRTGGEDTQYF. The CDR3 DNA reads TGTGCTAGTGGTTTTAGGACAGGGGGCGAAGATACGCAGTATTTT.

V usage is TRBV19 and J usage is TRBJ2-7; TRBD1 matches 8 bases. Germline lookup yields CDR1 LNHDA and CDR2 SQIVND (reference sequence). This CDR3 region has 15 residues. V shed 8 bases and J 1 base; nucleotides not matched to a gene: 10. The DNA of the CDR3 is TGTGCCAGTGGACTAAGGACAGGGATGTCCTACGAGCAGTACTTC. This translates into CASGLRTGMSYEQYF.

This clone was observed a single time. V gene TRBV6-5 combines with J gene TRBJ2-7, with 9 positions matching TRBD1. Germline CDR1 is MNHEY and CDR2 is SVGAGI. The CDR3 is 14 amino acids. Trimming cost V 6 bases and J 2 bases; bases outside gene matches: 5. This CDR3 reads CASRRTGAAYEQYF. The CDR3 nucleotides are TGTGCCAGCAGGCGGACAGGGGCGGCCTACGAGCAGTACTTC.

The gene calls are TRBV4-2 and TRBJ1-3; 8 nucleotides line up with TRBD1. J gave up 2 bases and V 5 bases, and 5 bases lay outside the gene matches. CDR1 is LGHNA, CDR2 YNFKEQ, per germline. CDR3 length: 15 amino acids. The CDR3 loop reads CASSGRQGTGNTIYF. CDR3 DNA: TGTGCCAGCAGCGGACGACAGGGGACTGGAAACACCATATATTTT.

The gene calls are TRBV11-2 and TRBJ1-1; D gene ambiguous. Trimming removed 5 bases from V and 1 base from J, with 8 bases in between. Looked up from germline, CDR1 is SGHAT and CDR2 is FQNNGV. The CDR3 sequence is 13 residues long. CDR3 sequence reads: CASSLLGNTEAFF. The CDR3 DNA reads TGTGCCAGCAGCCTACTAGGGAACACTGAAGCTTTCTTT.

This clone was detected a few times. This chain joins TRBV6-2 or TRBV6-3 and TRBJ1-5; D perhaps matches TRBD1 (6 bases). Trimming left V 6 bases short and J 3 bases short, with 15 bases between. Germline V CDR1 and CDR2: MNHEY, SVGEGT. This CDR3 has 15 residues. The CDR3 region has the DNA TGTGCCAGCAGCCAACACCGGGACATCAATCAGCCCCAGCATTTT. This gives the protein CASSQHRDINQPQHF.

The V gene is TRBV5-1, the J gene TRBJ1-6; 9 positions agree with TRBD1. CDR1 and CDR2 (germline): SGHRS, YFSETQ. This CDR3 has 14 residues. V trimming: 5 bases; J trimming: 7 bases; junction bases outside the gene matches: 4. The CDR3 DNA reads as TGCGCCAGCAGATCGGACAGGGGCAATTCACCCCTCCACTTT. Encoded protein: CASRSDRGNSPLHF.